This is a list of T cell receptor beta chains from one sample in a study of blood T cell repertoires in COVID-19. The protocol was immunoSEQ multiplex PCR, while the TCRdb copy is restricted to in-frame clones and leaves out a portion. The profile shows about 260,000 clones, around nine tenths of them singletons. The sequenced material came from peripheral blood. The receptor set was obtained from a man aged 35-49 years with active or convalescent COVID-19. Each CDR3 is given with its conserved first and last residue. D genes are given only for firm matches. Some rows have no size entry. The others give once, few or many, or a class for an expanded clone.

clone_size	v_call	j_call	cdr3_length	d_call	cdr3_aa	cdr3_nt
.	TRBV5-5	TRBJ2-5	16	TRBD2	CASSLRIAGGLETQYF	TGTGCCAGCAGCTTGAGGATAGCGGGGGGGCTTGAGACCCAGTACTTC
once	TRBV5-1	TRBJ1-3	14	TRBD1	CASSPGQVGNTIYF	TGCGCCAGCAGCCCGGGACAGGTTGGAAACACCATATATTTT
.	TRBV6-5	TRBJ2-7	14	.	CASKQEPRSHEQYF	TGTGCCAGCAAACAAGAACCCCGGAGCCACGAGCAGTACTTC
.	TRBV2	TRBJ1-6	13	TRBD1	CASSERGHSPLHF	TGTGCCAGCAGTGAGAGGGGGCATTCACCCCTCCACTTT
.	TRBV15	TRBJ1-2	16	.	CATSRSLGRVGSGYTF	TGTGCCACCAGCAGATCACTCGGGCGGGTTGGCTCGGGCTACACCTTC
.	TRBV14	TRBJ2-1	15	.	CASSQELYQGHEQFF	TGTGCCAGCAGCCAAGAACTTTATCAGGGCCATGAGCAGTTCTTC
.	TRBV11-3	TRBJ1-3	15	.	CASSLERGHGNTIYF	TGTGCCAGCAGCTTAGAACGGGGTCATGGAAACACCATATATTTT
.	TRBV7-3	TRBJ2-7	13	TRBD1	CASSFTGEGEQYF	TGTGCCAGCAGCTTTACAGGGGAAGGAGAGCAGTACTTC
.	TRBV9	TRBJ1-5	14	TRBD1	CASSRDRAYQPQHF	TGTGCCAGCAGCCGGGACAGGGCCTATCAGCCCCAGCATTTT
.	TRBV6-5	TRBJ1-1	15	.	CASSYQVTANTEAFF	TGTGCCAGCAGTTACCAGGTGACAGCGAACACTGAAGCTTTCTTT
once	TRBV9	TRBJ1-1	15	TRBD1	CASSAGGQMNTEAFF	TGTGCCAGCAGCGCAGGGGGACAGATGAACACTGAAGCTTTCTTT
once	TRBV29-1	TRBJ2-5	16	TRBD2	CSVERLGLGYQETQYF	TGCAGCGTTGAACGACTCGGACTAGGGTACCAAGAGACCCAGTACTTC
few	TRBV19	TRBJ2-2	13	.	CASSKTGERELFF	TGTGCCAGTAGCAAAACGGGAGAGCGGGAGCTGTTTTTT
.	TRBV19	TRBJ1-6	14	TRBD1	CASSTTGYISPLHF	TGTGCCAGTAGTACGACAGGGTATATTTCACCCCTCCACTTT
.	TRBV29-1	TRBJ2-2	13	.	CSVKDRISGELFF	TGCAGCGTTAAGGACAGAATTTCCGGGGAGCTGTTTTTT
.	TRBV6-1	TRBJ2-5	20	TRBD2	CASSEASTSGEATLQETQYF	TGTGCCAGCAGTGAAGCGTCGACTAGCGGGGAGGCTACACTCCAAGAGACCCAGTACTTC
.	TRBV2	TRBJ2-3	15	TRBD2	CASRRTSGQTDTQYF	TGTGCCAGCCGAAGGACTAGCGGACAAACAGATACGCAGTATTTT
.	TRBV29-1	TRBJ2-2	14	.	CSVTLPRGTGELFF	TGCAGCGTTACCCTGCCCAGGGGCACCGGGGAGCTGTTTTTT
.	TRBV24-1	TRBJ2-1	12	.	CATSTGSGEQFF	TGTGCCACCAGTACCGGGAGTGGGGAGCAGTTCTTC
.	TRBV6-6	TRBJ1-5	17	.	CASSPRGGGSGNQPQHF	TGTGCCAGCAGTCCCAGGGGCGGGGGGTCGGGAAATCAGCCCCAGCATTTT
.	TRBV5-1	TRBJ2-1	14	.	CASSYSSSYNEQFF	TGCGCCTCTTCGTACTCTAGCTCCTACAATGAGCAGTTCTTC
few	TRBV5-6	TRBJ1-3	16	.	CASSLTTGGAGNTIYF	TGTGCCAGCAGCTTGACGACAGGCGGCGCTGGAAACACCATATATTTT
.	TRBV30	TRBJ1-2	9	.	CAGGGLVTF	TGTGCCGGAGGCGGGTTGGTTACCTTC
once	TRBV2	TRBJ2-7	15	TRBD2	CASKGAKRGYSEQYF	TGTGCCAGCAAAGGGGCGAAGCGGGGGTACTCCGAGCAGTACTTC